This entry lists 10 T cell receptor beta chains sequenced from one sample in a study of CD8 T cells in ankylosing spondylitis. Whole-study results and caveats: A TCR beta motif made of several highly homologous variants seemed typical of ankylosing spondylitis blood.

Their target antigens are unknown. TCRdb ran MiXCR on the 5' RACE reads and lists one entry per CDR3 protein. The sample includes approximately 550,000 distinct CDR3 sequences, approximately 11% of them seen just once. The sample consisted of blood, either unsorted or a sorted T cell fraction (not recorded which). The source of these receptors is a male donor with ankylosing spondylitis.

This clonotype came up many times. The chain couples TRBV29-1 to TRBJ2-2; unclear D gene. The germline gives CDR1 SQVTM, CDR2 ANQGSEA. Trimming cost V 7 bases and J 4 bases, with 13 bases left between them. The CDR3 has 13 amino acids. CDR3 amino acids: CSADGSGTGELFF. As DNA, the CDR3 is TGCAGCGCCGACGGGTCGGGCACCGGGGAGCTGTTTTTT.

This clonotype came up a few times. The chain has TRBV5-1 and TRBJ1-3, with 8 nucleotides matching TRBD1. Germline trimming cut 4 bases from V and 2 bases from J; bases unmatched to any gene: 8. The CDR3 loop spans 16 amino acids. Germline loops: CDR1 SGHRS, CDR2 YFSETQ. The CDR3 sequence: CASSVTGVKPGNTIYF. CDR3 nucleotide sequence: TGCGCCAGCAGCGTGACAGGGGTCAAGCCTGGAAACACCATATATTTT.

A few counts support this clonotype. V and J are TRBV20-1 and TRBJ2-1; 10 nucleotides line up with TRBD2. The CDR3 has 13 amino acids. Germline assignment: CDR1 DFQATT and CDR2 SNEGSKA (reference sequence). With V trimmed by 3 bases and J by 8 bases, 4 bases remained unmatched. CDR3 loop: CSASLAGAYEQFF. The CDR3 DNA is TGCAGTGCTAGCCTAGCGGGAGCCTATGAGCAGTTCTTC.

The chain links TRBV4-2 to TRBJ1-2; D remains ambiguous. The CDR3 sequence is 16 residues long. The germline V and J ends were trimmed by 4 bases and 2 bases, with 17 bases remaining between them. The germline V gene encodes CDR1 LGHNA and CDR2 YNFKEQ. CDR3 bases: TGTGCCAGCAGCCCTCCCCAGAGGCAGTTGAACTATGGCTACACCTTC. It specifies CASSPPQRQLNYGYTF.

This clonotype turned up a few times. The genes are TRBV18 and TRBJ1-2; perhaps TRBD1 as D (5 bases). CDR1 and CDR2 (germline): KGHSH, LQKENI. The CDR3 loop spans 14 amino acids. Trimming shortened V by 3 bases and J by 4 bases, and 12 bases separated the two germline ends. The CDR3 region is CASSPDGGIYGYTF. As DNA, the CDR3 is TGTGCCAGCTCACCCGACGGGGGGATCTATGGCTACACCTTC.

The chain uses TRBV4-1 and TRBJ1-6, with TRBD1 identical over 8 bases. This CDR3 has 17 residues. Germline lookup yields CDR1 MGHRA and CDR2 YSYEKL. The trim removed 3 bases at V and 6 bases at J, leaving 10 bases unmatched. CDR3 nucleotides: TGCGCCAGCAGCCACATAACTGGACAGGGTGTTAATTCACCCCTCCACTTT. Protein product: CASSHITGQGVNSPLHF.

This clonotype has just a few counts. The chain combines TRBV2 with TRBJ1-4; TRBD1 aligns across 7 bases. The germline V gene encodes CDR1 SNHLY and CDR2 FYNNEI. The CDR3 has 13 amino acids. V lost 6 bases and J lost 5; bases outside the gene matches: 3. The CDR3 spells CASRSTGNEKLFF. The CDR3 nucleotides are TGTGCCAGCAGGTCGACAGGGAATGAAAAACTGTTTTTT.

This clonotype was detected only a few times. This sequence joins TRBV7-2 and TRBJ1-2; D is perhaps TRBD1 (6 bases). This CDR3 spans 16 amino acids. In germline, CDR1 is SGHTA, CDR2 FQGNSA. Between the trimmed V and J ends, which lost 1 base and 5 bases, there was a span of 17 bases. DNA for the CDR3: TGTGCCAGCAGCTTAGATTTGGGGGCGGTCGGGTATGGCTACACCTTC. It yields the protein CASSLDLGAVGYGYTF. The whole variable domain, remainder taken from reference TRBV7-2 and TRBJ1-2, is GAGVSQSPSNKVTEKGKDVELRCDPISGHTALYWYRQSLGQGLEFLIYFQGNSAPDKSGLPSDRFSAERTGGSVSTLTIQRTQQEDSAVYLCASSLDLGAVGYGYTFGSGTRLTVV.

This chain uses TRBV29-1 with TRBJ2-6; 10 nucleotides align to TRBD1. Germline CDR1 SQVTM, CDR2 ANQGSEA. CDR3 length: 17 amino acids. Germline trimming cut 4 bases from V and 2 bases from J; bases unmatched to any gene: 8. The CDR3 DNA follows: TGCAGCGTTGTTTGGACAGGGGGGGTAGCTGGGGCCAACGTCCTGACTTTC. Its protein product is CSVVWTGGVAGANVLTF.

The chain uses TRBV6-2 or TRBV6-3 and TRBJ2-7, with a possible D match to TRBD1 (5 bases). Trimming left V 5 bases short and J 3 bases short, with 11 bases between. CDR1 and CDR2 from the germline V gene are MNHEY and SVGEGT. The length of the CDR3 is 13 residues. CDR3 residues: CASSQGPFYEQYV. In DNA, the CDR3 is TGTGCCAGCAGTCAGGGCCCTTTCTACGAGCAGTACGTC.